The clone carrying this TCR beta chain was found a few times. Its cognate antigen is unknown. TCRdb keeps only in-frame clones here, not all; method: immunoSEQ multiplex PCR. The data hold 150,000 to 200,000 clones, with roughly 89% observed a single time. The data were taken from a study of Ad26.COV2.S vaccination and SARS-CoV-2 variants. Findings and caveats of the study: Post-vaccination spike-specific CD8+ and CD4+ T cell responses reportedly had substantial breadth. Recipients given vaccine exceeded placebo recipients in spike-specific TCR breadth. Recipients of either vaccine or placebo displayed similar breadth of non-spike TCRs.

V shed 4 bases, J shed 7 bases, and the junction held 4 bases outside the gene matches. Per germline, CDR1 SNHLY and CDR2 FYNNEI. The CDR3 has 12 amino acids. The sequencing here drew on peripheral blood, taken after recovery from COVID-19. The clonotype comes from a human donor who had recovered from COVID-19. The chain links TRBV2 to TRBJ2-7; 7 bases agree with TRBD2. The CDR3: CASSGTRREQYF. The CDR3 DNA reads as TGTGCCAGCAGTGGGACTAGGCGGGAGCAGTACTTC.